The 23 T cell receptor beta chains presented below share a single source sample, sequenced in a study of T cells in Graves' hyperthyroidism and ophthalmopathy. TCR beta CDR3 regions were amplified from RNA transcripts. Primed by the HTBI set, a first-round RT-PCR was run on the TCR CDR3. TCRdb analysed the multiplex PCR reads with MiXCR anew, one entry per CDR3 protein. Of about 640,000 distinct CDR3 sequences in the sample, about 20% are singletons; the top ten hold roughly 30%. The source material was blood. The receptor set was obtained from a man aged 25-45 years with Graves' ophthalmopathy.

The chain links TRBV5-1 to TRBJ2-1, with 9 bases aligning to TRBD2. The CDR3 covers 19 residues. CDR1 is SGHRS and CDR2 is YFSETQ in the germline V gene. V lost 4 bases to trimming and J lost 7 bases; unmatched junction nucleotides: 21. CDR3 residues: CASSLPNAPSGISQNEQFF. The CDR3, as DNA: TGCGCCAGCAGCCTCCCTAATGCACCTAGCGGGATTTCTCAGAATGAGCAGTTCTTC.

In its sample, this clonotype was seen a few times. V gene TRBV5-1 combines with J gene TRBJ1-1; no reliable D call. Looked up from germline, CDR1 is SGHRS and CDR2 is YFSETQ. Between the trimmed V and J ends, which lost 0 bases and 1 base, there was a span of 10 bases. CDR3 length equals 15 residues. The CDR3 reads CASSLARHQNTEAFF. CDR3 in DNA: TGCGCCAGCAGCTTGGCGCGACATCAGAACACTGAAGCTTTCTTT.

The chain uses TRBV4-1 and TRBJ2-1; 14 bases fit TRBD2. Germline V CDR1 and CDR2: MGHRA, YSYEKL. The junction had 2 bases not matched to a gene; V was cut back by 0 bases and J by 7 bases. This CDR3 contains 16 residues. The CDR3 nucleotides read TGCGCCAGCAGCCAAGAGGGACTAGCGGGAGTTAATGAGCAGTTCTTC. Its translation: CASSQEGLAGVNEQFF.

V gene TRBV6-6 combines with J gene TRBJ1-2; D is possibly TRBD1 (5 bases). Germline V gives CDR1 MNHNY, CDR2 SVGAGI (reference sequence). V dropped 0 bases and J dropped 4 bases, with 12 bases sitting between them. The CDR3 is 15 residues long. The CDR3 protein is CASSYSGDRGYGYTF. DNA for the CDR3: TGTGCCAGCAGTTACTCCGGCGACAGAGGCTATGGCTACACCTTC.

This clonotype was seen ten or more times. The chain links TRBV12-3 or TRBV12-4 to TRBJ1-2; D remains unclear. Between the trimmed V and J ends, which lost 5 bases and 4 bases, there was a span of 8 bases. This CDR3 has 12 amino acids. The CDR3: CASSKSGYGYTF. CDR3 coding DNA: TGTGCCAGCAGTAAATCTGGCTATGGCTACACCTTC.

The CDR3 DNA follows: TGCAGTGCTAGGTCGGGGGATAGGTACGAGCAGTACTTC. It translates to CSARSGDRYEQYF. The chain uses TRBV20-1 and TRBJ2-7; a possible D gene is TRBD2 (6 bases). CDR1 DFQATT and CDR2 SNEGSKA come from the germline V gene (reference sequence). V dropped 3 bases and J dropped 4 bases, with 13 bases sitting between them. The CDR3 is made up of 13 amino acids.

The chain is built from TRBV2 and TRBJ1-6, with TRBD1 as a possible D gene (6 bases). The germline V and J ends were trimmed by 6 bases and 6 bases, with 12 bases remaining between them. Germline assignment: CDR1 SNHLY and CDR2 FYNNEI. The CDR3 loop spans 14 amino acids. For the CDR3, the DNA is TGTGCCAGCAGCACAGGGAGTCCTAATTCACCCCTCCACTTT. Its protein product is CASSTGSPNSPLHF.

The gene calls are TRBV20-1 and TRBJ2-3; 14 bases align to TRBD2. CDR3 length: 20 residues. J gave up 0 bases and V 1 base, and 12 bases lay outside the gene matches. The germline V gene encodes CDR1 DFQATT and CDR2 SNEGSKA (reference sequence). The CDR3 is CSARADPGLAGVYSTDTQYF. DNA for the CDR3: TGCAGTGCTAGAGCCGACCCGGGACTAGCGGGAGTATATAGCACAGATACGCAGTATTTT.

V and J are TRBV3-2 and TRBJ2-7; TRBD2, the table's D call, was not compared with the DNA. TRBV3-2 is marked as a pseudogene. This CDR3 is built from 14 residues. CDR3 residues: CASSPPTSKNEQYF. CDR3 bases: TGTGCCAGCAGCCCCCCGACTAGCAAGAACGAGCAGTACTTC.

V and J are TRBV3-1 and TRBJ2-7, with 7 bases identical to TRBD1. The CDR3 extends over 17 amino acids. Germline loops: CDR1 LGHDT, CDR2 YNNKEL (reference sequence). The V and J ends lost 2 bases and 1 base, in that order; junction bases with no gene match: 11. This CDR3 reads CASSQFGRQGGSYEQYF. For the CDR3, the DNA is TGTGCCAGCAGCCAATTCGGGCGACAGGGCGGATCCTACGAGCAGTACTTC.

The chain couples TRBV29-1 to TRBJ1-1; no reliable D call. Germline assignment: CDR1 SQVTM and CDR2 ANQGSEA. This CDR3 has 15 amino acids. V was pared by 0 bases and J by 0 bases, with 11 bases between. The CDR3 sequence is CSVEDSSTVNTEAFF. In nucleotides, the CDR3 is TGCAGCGTTGAAGACTCCTCGACGGTGAACACTGAAGCTTTCTTT. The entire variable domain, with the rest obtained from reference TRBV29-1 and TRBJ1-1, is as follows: SAVISQKPSRDICQRGTSLTIQCQVDSQVTMMFWYRQQPGQSLTLIATANQGSEATYESGFVIDKFPISRPNLTFSTLTVSNMSPEDSSIYLCSVEDSSTVNTEAFFGQGTRLTVV.

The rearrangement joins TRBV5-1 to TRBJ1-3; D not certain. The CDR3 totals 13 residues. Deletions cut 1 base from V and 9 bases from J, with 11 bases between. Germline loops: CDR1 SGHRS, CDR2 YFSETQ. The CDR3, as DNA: TGCGCCAGCAGCTTGTCGGTTGACGGCACCATATATTTT. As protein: CASSLSVDGTIYF.

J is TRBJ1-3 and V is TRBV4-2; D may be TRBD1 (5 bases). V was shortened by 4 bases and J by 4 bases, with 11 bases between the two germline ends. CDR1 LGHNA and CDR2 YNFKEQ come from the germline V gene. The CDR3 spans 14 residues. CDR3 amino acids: CASSPSDSGNTIYF. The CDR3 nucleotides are TGTGCCAGCAGCCCTTCCGACAGCGGAAACACCATATATTTT.

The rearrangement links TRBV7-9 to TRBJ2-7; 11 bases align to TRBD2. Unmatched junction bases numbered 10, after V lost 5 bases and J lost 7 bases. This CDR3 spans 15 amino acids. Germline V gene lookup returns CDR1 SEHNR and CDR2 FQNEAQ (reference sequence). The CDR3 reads CASSQFPGLAAEQYF. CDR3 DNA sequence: TGTGCCAGCAGCCAATTCCCGGGACTAGCGGCTGAGCAGTACTTC.

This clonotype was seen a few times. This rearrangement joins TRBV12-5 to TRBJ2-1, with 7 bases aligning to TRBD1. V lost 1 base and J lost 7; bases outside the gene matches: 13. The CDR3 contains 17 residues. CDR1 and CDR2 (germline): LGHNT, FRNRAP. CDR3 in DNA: TGTGCTAGTGGTTTGGACAACCGGGACAGTTGGGCTAATGAGCAGTTCTTC. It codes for CASGLDNRDSWANEQFF.

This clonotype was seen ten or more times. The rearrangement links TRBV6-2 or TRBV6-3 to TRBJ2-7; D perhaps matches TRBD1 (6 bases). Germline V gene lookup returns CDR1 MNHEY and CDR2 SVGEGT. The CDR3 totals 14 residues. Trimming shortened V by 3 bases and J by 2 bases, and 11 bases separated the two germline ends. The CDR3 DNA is TGTGCCAGCAGTTATAGCCAGGGGACCTACGAGCAGTACTTC. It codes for CASSYSQGTYEQYF.

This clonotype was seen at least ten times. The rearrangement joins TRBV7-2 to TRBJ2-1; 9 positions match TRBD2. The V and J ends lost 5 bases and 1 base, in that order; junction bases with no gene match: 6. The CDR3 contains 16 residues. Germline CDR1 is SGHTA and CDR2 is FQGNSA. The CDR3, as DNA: TGTGCCAGCAGCCTGATAGCGGGAGCGTCCTACAATGAGCAGTTCTTC. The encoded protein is CASSLIAGASYNEQFF.

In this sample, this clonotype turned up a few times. In DNA, the CDR3 is TGTGCCAGCAGTCCTGGACTAATGGCCGAGCAGTACTTC. Translation gives CASSPGLMAEQYF. The V call is TRBV11-2, the J call TRBJ2-7, with D possibly matching TRBD2 (6 bases). The CDR3 has 13 amino acids. The V gene's germline CDR1 is SGHAT and CDR2 FQNNGV. The V gene lost 6 bases and the J gene lost 6 bases, with 15 bases spanning the gap.

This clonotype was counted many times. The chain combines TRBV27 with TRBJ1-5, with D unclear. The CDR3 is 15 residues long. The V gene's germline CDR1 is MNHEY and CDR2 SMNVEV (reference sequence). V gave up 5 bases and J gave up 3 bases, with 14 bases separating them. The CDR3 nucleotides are TGTGCCAGCAGTCCAACTTGGGGTTCCAATCAGCCCCAGCATTTT. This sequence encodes CASSPTWGSNQPQHF.

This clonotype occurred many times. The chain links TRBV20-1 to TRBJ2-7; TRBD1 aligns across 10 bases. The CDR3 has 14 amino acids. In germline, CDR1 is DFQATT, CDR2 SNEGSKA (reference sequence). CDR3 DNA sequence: TGCAGAGTAGAGGGGACAGGGGCGACCTACGAGCAGTACTTC. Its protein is CRVEGTGATYEQYF.

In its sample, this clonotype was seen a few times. The CDR3 loop reads CASSLIPGGGQETQYF. The CDR3 DNA sequence: TGTGCCAGCAGTCTGATTCCGGGAGGAGGGCAAGAGACCCAGTACTTC. The rearrangement links TRBV27 to TRBJ2-5, with 7 positions matching TRBD2. Germline values: CDR1 MNHEY, CDR2 SMNVEV (reference sequence). V trimming: 5 bases; J trimming: 2 bases; junction bases outside the gene matches: 11. The CDR3 has 16 residues.

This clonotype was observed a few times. The CDR3 DNA reads TGCAGCGCTCCTAGTTTGAACACTGAAGCTTTCTTT. Encoded protein: CSAPSLNTEAFF. The rearrangement uses TRBV29-1 and TRBJ1-1; D is uncertain. The germline V and J ends were trimmed by 7 bases and 0 bases, with 9 bases remaining between them. The CDR3 length is 12 residues. Per the germline V gene, CDR1 is SQVTM and CDR2 is ANQGSEA.

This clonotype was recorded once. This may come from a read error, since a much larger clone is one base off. The CDR3 nucleotides are TGTGCCAGCTCACCAAATCCGTCACTCGAGACCCAGTGCTTC. Protein product: CASSPNPSLETQCF. The gene calls are TRBV18 and TRBJ2-5, with D unresolved. This CDR3 is 14 amino acids long. The germline V gene has CDR1 KGHSH and CDR2 LQKENI.